The 25 T cell receptor beta chains listed next were all sequenced from one sample in a study of T cells in Graves' hyperthyroidism and ophthalmopathy (dated by TCRdb to between 2017 and 2020). Library method: multiplex PCR. These reads were obtained on an Illumina HiSeq 2000. The TCR beta CDR3 regions were amplified from RNA transcripts. For the first round of RT-PCR on the TCR CDR3, the HTBI primer set was used together with the Qiagen OneStep RT-PCR kit. TCRdb trimmed public reads at Q25 via fastp, called clones via MiXCR and kept in-frame beta chains. Rows merge per CDR3 protein into single entries with the most common DNA and genes. The sample yields fewer than 350,000 distinct CDR3 sequences; approximately 18% were counted once. The top ten clones comprise roughly 15% of the sample. Sequenced material: blood. All receptors come from a woman aged 40 to 50 with Graves' ophthalmopathy.

Concerning this clonotype: One end of the junction fails to match germline, which may point to a read error. The gene calls are TRBV30 and TRBJ1-1; D call uncertain. The CDR3 is made up of 13 amino acids. CDR1 and CDR2 from the germline V gene are GTSNPN and SVGIG (reference sequence). Here the CDR3 reads CAWIHDGLAEAYF. The DNA of the CDR3 is TGTGCCTGGATCCACGATGGGTTGGCTGAAGCTTACTTT.

This clonotype was detected many times. The chain recombines TRBV12-3 or TRBV12-4 with TRBJ2-3; D call uncertain. Trimming left V 11 bases short and J 4 bases short, with 19 bases between. The CDR3 contains 14 residues. CDR3 loop: CAGIPSNMADTQYF. The CDR3 DNA sequence: TGTGCCGGCATACCTTCGAACATGGCAGATACGCAGTATTTT.

This rearrangement joins TRBV27 to TRBJ2-7; 7 bases are shared with TRBD2. The CDR3 runs to 13 residues. The V gene end was trimmed by 8 bases and the J gene end by 3 bases; junction bases not matched to a gene: 7. Germline CDR1 MNHEY, CDR2 SMNVEV (reference sequence). The CDR3 protein is CASRLLADYEQYF. CDR3 DNA: TGTGCCAGCCGCCTGCTAGCGGACTACGAGCAGTACTTC.

This clonotype came up many times. The chain combines TRBV29-1 with TRBJ1-2; weak D call: TRBD1 (5 bases). Between the trimmed V and J ends, which lost 5 bases and 7 bases, there was a span of 11 bases. The CDR3 spans 11 residues. Germline V gene sequence: CDR1 SQVTM, CDR2 ANQGSEA. The CDR3: CSVWGGSGYTF. The CDR3 DNA sequence: TGCAGCGTTTGGGGCGGGTCTGGCTACACCTTC.

This clonotype was counted many times. J is TRBJ2-7 and V is TRBV7-3; TRBD2 matches at 10 bases. V shed 5 bases and J 2 bases; nucleotides not matched to a gene: 3. Germline CDR1 and CDR2: SGHTA and FQGTGA. The CDR3 is 14 residues long. This CDR3 is CASSPTSGAYEQYF. CDR3 nucleotide sequence: TGTGCCAGCAGCCCCACTAGCGGGGCCTACGAGCAGTACTTC.

Ten or more counts support this clonotype. The chain joins TRBV27 to TRBJ1-6; D perhaps matches TRBD1 (6 bases). CDR3 size: 20 residues. CDR1 and CDR2 (germline): MNHEY, SMNVEV (reference sequence). The ends were cut back, 1 base at V and 0 bases at J, with 19 bases in the middle. The CDR3 coding sequence is TGTGCCAGCAGTTTATTTCGGACGGACAGCTTTAGCTCCTATAATTCACCCCTCCACTTT. It codes for CASSLFRTDSFSSYNSPLHF.

Many counts were recorded for this clonotype. As DNA, the CDR3 is TGCAGCCTTCGAAAGGGAGGCTATGGCTACACCTTC. This gives the protein CSLRKGGYGYTF. This chain connects TRBV29-1 to TRBJ1-2; D unresolved. The ends were cut back, 8 bases at V and 4 bases at J, with 14 bases in the middle. This CDR3 is 12 amino acids long. Germline assignment: CDR1 SQVTM and CDR2 ANQGSEA. The variable domain in full, completed from reference TRBV29-1 and TRBJ1-2, reads SAVISQKPSRDICQRGTSLTIQCQVDSQVTMMFWYRQQPGQSLTLIATANQGSEATYESGFVIDKFPISRPNLTFSTLTVSNMSPEDSSIYLCSLRKGGYGYTFGSGTRLTVV.

The sample holds a few counts of this clonotype. V usage is TRBV19 and J usage is TRBJ2-7, with TRBD1 matching 10 bases. Germline V lookup: CDR1 LNHDA, CDR2 SQIVND (reference sequence). The CDR3 covers 14 residues. The V and J ends lost 10 bases and 3 bases, in that order; junction bases with no gene match: 9. CDR3 amino acids: CATTPGTGDYEQYF. CDR3 coding DNA: TGTGCCACCACCCCAGGGACAGGGGACTACGAGCAGTACTTC.

This clonotype showed up many times. V gene TRBV2 combines with J gene TRBJ2-2; TRBD2 is a possible D gene (6 bases). CDR3 length equals 16 residues. V dropped 5 bases and J dropped 3 bases, with 16 bases sitting between them. The germline gives CDR1 SNHLY, CDR2 FYNNEI. As DNA, the CDR3 is TGTGCCAGCAGTCCGGTGCCTCCGGGGGACACCGGGGAGCTGTTTTTT. This codes for CASSPVPPGDTGELFF.

In this sample, this clonotype turned up many times. The J gene is TRBJ2-5, the V gene TRBV7-8; 10 bases map to TRBD2. The CDR3 length is 14 residues. Germline V gives CDR1 SGHVS, CDR2 FQNEAQ. After removal of 6 bases from V and 1 base from J, the junction contained 2 bases not matched to a gene. The CDR3 region has the DNA TGTGCCAGCAGGTGGACTAGCGGCCAAGAGACCCAGTACTTC. Translated, it gives CASRWTSGQETQYF.

In this sample, this clonotype turned up many times. The CDR3 protein is CASSYYEGIYEQYF. In DNA form, the CDR3 reads TGTGCCAGCAGTTACTACGAAGGCATCTACGAGCAGTACTTC. The chain recombines TRBV6-5 with TRBJ2-7; D not resolved. There are 14 residues in the CDR3. Deletions cut 1 base from V and 3 bases from J, with 10 bases between. Germline values: CDR1 MNHEY, CDR2 SVGAGI.

The chain is built from TRBV7-8 and TRBJ1-1; tentatively, D is TRBD1 (5 bases). Germline CDR1 is SGHVS and CDR2 is FQNEAQ. Trimming stripped 4 bases from V and 2 bases from J, with 11 bases between. The CDR3 spans 14 residues. As DNA, the CDR3 is TGTGCCAGCAGCTCATCGACAGTCAACACTGAAGCTTTCTTT. Protein product: CASSSSTVNTEAFF. Full variable domain (outside the CDR3, taken from reference TRBV7-8 and TRBJ1-1): GAGVSQSPRYKVAKRGQDVALRCDPISGHVSLFWYQQALGQGPEFLTYFQNEAQLDKSGLPSDRFFAERPEGSVSTLKIQRTQQEDSAVYLCASSSSTVNTEAFFGQGTRLTVV.

This clonotype was observed at least ten times. This chain connects TRBV7-2 to TRBJ1-2, with D perhaps TRBD1 (6 bases). Germline CDR1 is SGHTA and CDR2 is FQGNSA. V gave up 1 base and J gave up 7 bases, with 10 bases separating them. This CDR3 contains 13 residues. The CDR3 DNA reads as TGTGCCAGCAGCTTAGGAGCAGGGGTTGGCTACACCTTC. Amino acids: CASSLGAGVGYTF.

This clonotype has at least ten counts. This chain joins TRBV6-5 and TRBJ1-2; TRBD1 matches 9 bases. CDR1 is MNHEY, CDR2 SVGAGI, per germline. Trimming removed 4 bases from V and 5 bases from J; junction bases left unmatched: 8. This CDR3 region has 15 residues. In nucleotides, the CDR3 is TGTGCCAGCAGTTTCTGGGGACAGGGTGTTTATGGCTACACCTTC. Its protein is CASSFWGQGVYGYTF.

This clonotype was seen at least ten times. Written as DNA, the CDR3 is TGTGCCAGCAGTTCACTTAAACCCGGGACAGGGGACCACGAGCAGTACTTC. Its protein is CASSSLKPGTGDHEQYF. The gene calls are TRBV28 and TRBJ2-7; 10 bases are a match to TRBD1. This CDR3 comprises 17 residues. Unmatched junction bases numbered 14, after V lost 4 bases and J lost 5 bases. Per germline, CDR1 MDHEN and CDR2 SYDVKM.

Comments on this clonotype: The CDR3 end shows no conserved phenylalanine or tryptophan, and so a read error is likely. Because the CDR3's place on the DNA is in doubt, the DNA is left out and the CDR3 is given as listed by TCRdb. The chain is built from TRBV20-1 and TRBJ1-2; the DNA was not used to check the table's D call, TRBD1. Germline V gives CDR1 DFQATT, CDR2 SNEGSKA (reference sequence). The CDR3 comprises 15 residues, both ends counted. This CDR3 is CSAGGFVRGLHGYIL.

This clonotype was seen many times. V and J are TRBV20-1 and TRBJ1-1; 7 positions agree with TRBD1. Trimming at V came to 0 bases and at J to 2 bases, leaving 6 bases not matched to a gene. The CDR3 extends over 15 amino acids. From germline, CDR1 is DFQATT and CDR2 SNEGSKA (reference sequence). In DNA form, the CDR3 reads TGCAGTGCTAGAGACCTTGACAGGGCAAACACTGAAGCTTTCTTT. Amino acid sequence: CSARDLDRANTEAFF.

This clonotype came up many times. This chain links TRBV5-1 with TRBJ2-2; D may match TRBD1 or TRBD2 (5 bases each). Germline values: CDR1 SGHRS, CDR2 YFSETQ. The CDR3 consists of 15 residues. The V gene lost 4 bases and the J gene lost 3 bases, with 13 bases spanning the gap. The CDR3 spells CASSQGSGDTGELFF. In nucleotides, the CDR3 is TGCGCCAGCAGCCAGGGTTCCGGGGACACCGGGGAGCTGTTTTTT.

The chain recombines TRBV7-2 with TRBJ2-5; D not resolved. V lost 3 bases to trimming and J lost 11 bases, with 22 bases between them. Germline loops: CDR1 SGHTA, CDR2 FQGNSA. The CDR3 has 15 amino acids. CDR3 nucleotides: TGTGCCAGCAGCTTGTCAGACGGCCGTTTGTCGACACAGTACTTC. Protein: CASSLSDGRLSTQYF.

The sample holds many counts of this clonotype. This chain joins TRBV19 and TRBJ1-5, with D possibly being TRBD1 (5 bases). Germline V gives CDR1 LNHDA, CDR2 SQIVND (reference sequence). The CDR3 runs to 16 residues. The V and J ends lost 2 bases and 0 bases respectively, with 11 bases between them. CDR3 DNA sequence: TGTGCCAGTAGTATACAACGACAGACTAGCAATCAGCCCCAGCATTTT. Translation: CASSIQRQTSNQPQHF.

This clonotype has a count of ten or more. The V gene is TRBV5-1, the J gene TRBJ2-7; D unclear. This CDR3 has 13 residues. Germline lookup yields CDR1 SGHRS and CDR2 YFSETQ. V lost 4 bases, J lost 1 base, and 9 bases lay in between. The CDR3 here is CASSPERSYEQYF. CDR3 sequence (DNA): TGCGCCAGCAGCCCCGAGAGGTCCTACGAGCAGTACTTC.

At least ten counts were recorded for this clonotype. J is TRBJ2-2 and V is TRBV28, with D unclear. The germline V and J ends were trimmed by 8 bases and 4 bases, with 2 bases remaining between them. The CDR3 spans 10 residues. Germline loops: CDR1 MDHEN, CDR2 SYDVKM. The CDR3 nucleotides read TGTGCCAGCCTCACCGGGGAGCTGTTTTTT. Translating it yields CASLTGELFF.

This clonotype showed up many times. This chain connects TRBV29-1 to TRBJ1-1, with a tentative D call TRBD1 (6 bases). Looked up from germline, CDR1 is SQVTM and CDR2 is ANQGSEA. The CDR3 extends over 11 amino acids. Trimming stripped 4 bases from V and 8 bases from J, with 11 bases between. The CDR3 region has the DNA TGCAGCGTTGCTGAACAGGGCGAAGCTTTCTTT. It specifies CSVAEQGEAFF.

The CDR3 loop is CASSKSGVAGELFF. DNA of the CDR3: TGTGCCAGCAGCAAAAGCGGGGTGGCCGGGGAGCTGTTTTTT. The rearrangement uses TRBV7-2 and TRBJ2-2; 7 bases map to TRBD2. CDR3 length: 14 residues. J was trimmed by 6 bases and V by 5 bases; bases with no gene match: 6. CDR1 is SGHTA, CDR2 FQGNSA, per germline.

This clonotype was seen repeatedly, ten times or more. The rearrangement joins TRBV27 to TRBJ1-1; TRBD1 might be the D (6 bases). CDR3 size: 17 residues. CDR1 is MNHEY, CDR2 SMNVEV, per germline (reference sequence). Trimming removed 2 bases from V and 0 bases from J, with 16 bases in between. CDR3 loop: CASSLTLGAEMNTEAFF. CDR3 sequence (DNA): TGTGCCAGCAGTTTAACACTGGGGGCCGAAATGAACACTGAAGCTTTCTTT.